This TCR beta chain was profiled in a study of blood T cells in healthy people across ages. Findings of the study overall: Unsorted PBMCs ruled out conclusive naive versus antigen-experienced comparison. Donor CMV infection status was unknown, possibly confounding age-related changes in expanded clonotypes.

Notes on this clonotype: What it recognizes is unknown. One end of the junction does not line up with germline, which may come from a read error.

Germline-derived CDR1 and CDR2 are SGHRS and YFSETQ. This CDR3 is 15 amino acids long. Ranging in age from roughly 6 to 90, the donors were healthy Caucasian individuals from Russia. It was with a sample-barcoded 5' primer and a J-beta primer mix that a second PCR of about 7 to 12 cycles was run. TCRdb called the 5' RACE reads again in MiXCR, with one record for every CDR3 protein. Of 550,000 to 650,000 distinct CDR3 sequences in the sample, roughly 30% were seen once. The TCR originated in a woman older than 75 in good health. Source material: blood. This chain uses TRBV5-1 with TRBJ2-6; perhaps TRBD1 as D (5 bases). The CDR3 DNA reads as TGCGTCAGCAGCTTACAGGTGACTGGGGCCAACGTCCTGACTTTC. Translation gives CVSSLQVTGANVLTF. Combining the CDR3 with reference TRBV5-1 and TRBJ2-6 gives the whole variable domain KAGVTQTPRYLIKTRGQQVTLSCSPISGHRSVSWYQQTPGQGLQFLFEYFSETQRNKGNFPGRFSGRQFSNSRSEMNVSTLELGDSALYLCVSSLQVTGANVLTFGAGSRLTVL.